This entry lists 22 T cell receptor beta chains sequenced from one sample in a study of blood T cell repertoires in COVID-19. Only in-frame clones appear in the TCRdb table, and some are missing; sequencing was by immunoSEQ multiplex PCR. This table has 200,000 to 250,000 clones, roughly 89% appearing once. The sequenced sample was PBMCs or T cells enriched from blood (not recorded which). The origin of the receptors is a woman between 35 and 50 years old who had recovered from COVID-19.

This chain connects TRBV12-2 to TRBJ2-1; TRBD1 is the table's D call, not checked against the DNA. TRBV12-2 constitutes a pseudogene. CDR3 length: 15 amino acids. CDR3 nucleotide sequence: TGTGCAAGTCGCGATACAGGGGGTCGGTACAATGAGCAGTTCTTC. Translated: CASRDTGGRYNEQFF.

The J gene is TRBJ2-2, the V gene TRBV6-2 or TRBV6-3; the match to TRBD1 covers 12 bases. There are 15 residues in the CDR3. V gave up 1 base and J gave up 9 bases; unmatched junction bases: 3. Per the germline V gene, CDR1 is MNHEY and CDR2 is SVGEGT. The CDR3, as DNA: TGTGCCAGCAGTTACTGGGACAGGGGGCAGAGGGAGCTGTTTTTT. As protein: CASSYWDRGQRELFF.

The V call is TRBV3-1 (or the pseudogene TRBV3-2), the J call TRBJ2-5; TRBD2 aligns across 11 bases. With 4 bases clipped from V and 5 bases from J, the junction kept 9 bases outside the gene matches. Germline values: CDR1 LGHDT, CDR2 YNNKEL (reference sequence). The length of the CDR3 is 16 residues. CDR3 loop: CASSPGTSGEVETQYF. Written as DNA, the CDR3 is TGTGCCAGCAGCCCGGGGACTAGCGGAGAAGTGGAGACCCAGTACTTC.

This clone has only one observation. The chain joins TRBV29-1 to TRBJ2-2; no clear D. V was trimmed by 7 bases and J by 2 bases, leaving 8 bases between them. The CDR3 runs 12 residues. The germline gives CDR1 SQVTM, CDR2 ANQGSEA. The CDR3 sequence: CSARGNTGELFF. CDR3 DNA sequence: TGCAGCGCCAGAGGAAACACCGGGGAGCTGTTTTTT.

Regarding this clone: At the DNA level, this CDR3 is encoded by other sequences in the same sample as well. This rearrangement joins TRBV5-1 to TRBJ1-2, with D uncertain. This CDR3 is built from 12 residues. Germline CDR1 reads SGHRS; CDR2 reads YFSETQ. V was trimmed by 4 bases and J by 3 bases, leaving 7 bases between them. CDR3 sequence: CASSPGDYGYTF. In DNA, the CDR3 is TGCGCCAGCAGCCCCGGGGACTATGGCTACACCTTC.

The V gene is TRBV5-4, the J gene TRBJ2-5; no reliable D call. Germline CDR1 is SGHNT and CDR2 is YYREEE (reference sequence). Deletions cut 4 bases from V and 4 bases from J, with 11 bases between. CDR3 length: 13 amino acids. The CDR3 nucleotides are TGTGCCAGCAGCCGAGATCCGGGAGAGACCCAGTACTTC. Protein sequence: CASSRDPGETQYF. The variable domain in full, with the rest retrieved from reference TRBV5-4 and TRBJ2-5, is ETGVTQSPTHLIKTRGQQVTLRCSSQSGHNTVSWYQQALGQGPQFIFQYYREEENGRGNFPPRFSGLQFPNYSSELNVNALELDDSALYLCASSRDPGETQYFGPGTRLLVL.

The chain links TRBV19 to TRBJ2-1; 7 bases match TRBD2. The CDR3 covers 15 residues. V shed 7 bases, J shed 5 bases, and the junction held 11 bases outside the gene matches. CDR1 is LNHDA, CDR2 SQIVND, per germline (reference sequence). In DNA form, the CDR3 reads TGTGCCAGTACCCCTCTAGCGGCAAATAACAATGAGCAGTTCTTC. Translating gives CASTPLAANNNEQFF. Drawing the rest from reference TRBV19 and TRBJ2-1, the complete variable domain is DGGITQSPKYLFRKEGQNVTLSCEQNLNHDAMYWYRQDPGQGLRLIYYSQIVNDFQKGDIAEGYSVSREKKESFPLTVTSAQKNPTAFYLCASTPLAANNNEQFFGPGTRLTVL.

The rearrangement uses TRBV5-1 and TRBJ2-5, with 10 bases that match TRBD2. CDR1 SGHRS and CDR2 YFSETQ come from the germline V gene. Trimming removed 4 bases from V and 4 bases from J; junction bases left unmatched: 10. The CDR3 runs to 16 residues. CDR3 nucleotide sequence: TGCGCCAGCAGCCCCGGGACTAGCGTGTATCGAGAGACCCAGTACTTC. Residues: CASSPGTSVYRETQYF.

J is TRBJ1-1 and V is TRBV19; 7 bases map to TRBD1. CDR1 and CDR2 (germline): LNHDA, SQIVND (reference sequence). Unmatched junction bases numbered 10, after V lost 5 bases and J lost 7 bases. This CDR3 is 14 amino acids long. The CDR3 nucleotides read TGTGCCAGTAGTCTGCAGGGGGACAGTGGTGAAGCTTTCTTT. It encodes CASSLQGDSGEAFF.

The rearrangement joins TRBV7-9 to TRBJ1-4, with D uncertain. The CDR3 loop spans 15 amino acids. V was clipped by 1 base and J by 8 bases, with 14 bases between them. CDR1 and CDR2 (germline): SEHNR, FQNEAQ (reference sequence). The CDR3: CASSLGGSWNEKLFF. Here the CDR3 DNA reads TGTGCCAGCAGCTTAGGCGGGTCCTGGAACGAAAAACTGTTTTTT.

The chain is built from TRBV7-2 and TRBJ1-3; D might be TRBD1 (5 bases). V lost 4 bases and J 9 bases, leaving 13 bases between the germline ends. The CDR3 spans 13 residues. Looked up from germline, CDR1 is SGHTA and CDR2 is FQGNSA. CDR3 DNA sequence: TGTGCCAGCAGCTCCCTGCGCGACAGCACCATATATTTT. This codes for CASSSLRDSTIYF.

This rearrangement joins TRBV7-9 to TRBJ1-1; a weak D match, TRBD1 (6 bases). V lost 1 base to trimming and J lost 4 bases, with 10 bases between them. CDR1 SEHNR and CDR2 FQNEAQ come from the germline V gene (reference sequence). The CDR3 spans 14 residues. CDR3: CASSLGGQGTEAFF. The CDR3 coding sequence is TGTGCCAGCAGCTTAGGGGGGCAGGGCACTGAAGCTTTCTTT.

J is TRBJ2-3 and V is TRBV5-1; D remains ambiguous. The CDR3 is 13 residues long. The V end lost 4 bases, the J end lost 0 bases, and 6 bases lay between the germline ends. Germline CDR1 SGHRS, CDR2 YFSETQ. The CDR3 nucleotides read TGCGCCAGCAGCCCGGAGAGCACAGATACGCAGTATTTT. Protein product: CASSPESTDTQYF.

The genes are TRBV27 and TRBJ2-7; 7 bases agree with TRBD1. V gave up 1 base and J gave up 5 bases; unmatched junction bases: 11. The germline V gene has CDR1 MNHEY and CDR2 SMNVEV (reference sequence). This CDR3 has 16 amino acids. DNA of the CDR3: TGTGCCAGCAGTTTATACTACAACAGGGGCCGGGACGAGCAGTACTTC. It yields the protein CASSLYYNRGRDEQYF.

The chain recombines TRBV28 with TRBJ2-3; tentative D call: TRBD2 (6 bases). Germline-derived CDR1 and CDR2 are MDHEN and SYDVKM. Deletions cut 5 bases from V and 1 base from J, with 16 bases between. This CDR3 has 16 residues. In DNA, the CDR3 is TGTGCCAGCAGTAGTACGGGGGAGTCTGGCACAGATACGCAGTATTTT. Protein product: CASSSTGESGTDTQYF.

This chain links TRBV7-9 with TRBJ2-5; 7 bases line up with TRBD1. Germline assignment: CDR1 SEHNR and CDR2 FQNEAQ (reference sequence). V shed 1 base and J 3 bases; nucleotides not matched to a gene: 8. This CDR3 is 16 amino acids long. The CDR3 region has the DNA TGTGCCAGCAGCTTAGGGCCAAGGGGGCACAAAGAGACCCAGTACTTC. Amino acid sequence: CASSLGPRGHKETQYF.

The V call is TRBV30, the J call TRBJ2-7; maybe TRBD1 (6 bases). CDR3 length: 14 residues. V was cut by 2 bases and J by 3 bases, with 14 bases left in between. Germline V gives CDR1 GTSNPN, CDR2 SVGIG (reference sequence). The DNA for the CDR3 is TGTGCCTGGAGTCGGGGCAGGGGAGTCTACGAGCAGTACTTC. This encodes CAWSRGRGVYEQYF.

For the CDR3, the DNA is TGTGCCTGGAGTCATGAGCCAGGGAATTCACCCCTCCACTTT. Translating gives CAWSHEPGNSPLHF. This chain uses TRBV30 with TRBJ1-6, with D perhaps TRBD1 (5 bases). The V end was cut by 2 bases, the J end by 7 bases, with 12 bases between. Germline V gene sequence: CDR1 GTSNPN, CDR2 SVGIG (reference sequence). The CDR3 totals 14 residues.

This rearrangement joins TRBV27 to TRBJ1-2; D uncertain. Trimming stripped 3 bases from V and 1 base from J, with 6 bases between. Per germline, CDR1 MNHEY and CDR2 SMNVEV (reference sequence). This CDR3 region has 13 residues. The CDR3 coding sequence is TGTGCCAGCAGTTTGGGCGTTAACTATGGCTACACCTTC. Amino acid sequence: CASSLGVNYGYTF.

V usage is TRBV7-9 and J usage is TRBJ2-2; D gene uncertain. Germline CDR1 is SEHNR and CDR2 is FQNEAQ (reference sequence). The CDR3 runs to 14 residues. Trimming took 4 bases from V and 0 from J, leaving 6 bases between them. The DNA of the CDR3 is TGTGCCAGCAGCTCTGGCCCGAACACCGGGGAGCTGTTTTTT. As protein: CASSSGPNTGELFF.

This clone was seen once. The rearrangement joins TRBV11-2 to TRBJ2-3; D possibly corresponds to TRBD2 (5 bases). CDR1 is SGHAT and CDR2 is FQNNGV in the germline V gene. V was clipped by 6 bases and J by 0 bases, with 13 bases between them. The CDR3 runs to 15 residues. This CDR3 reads CASRMDFKSTDTQYF. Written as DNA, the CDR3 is TGTGCCAGCAGGATGGACTTCAAAAGCACAGATACGCAGTATTTT.

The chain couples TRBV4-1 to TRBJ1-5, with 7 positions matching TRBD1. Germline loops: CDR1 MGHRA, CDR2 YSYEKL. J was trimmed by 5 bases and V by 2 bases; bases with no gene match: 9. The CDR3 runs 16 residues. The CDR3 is CASSQRERQGHQPQHF. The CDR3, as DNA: TGCGCCAGCAGCCAAAGAGAGAGACAGGGCCATCAGCCCCAGCATTTT.